The rows below give T cell receptor beta chains drawn from one sample of a study of shared clonotypes between healthy human individuals. Assay used: immunoSEQ multiplex PCR; TCRdb lists only in-frame clones, some missing. The sample lists hundreds of thousands of clones, about 96% occurring once. The sequencing sample was made of naive CD8+ T cells sorted from blood. The receptor source for this set is a woman aged 25 to 45 in good health. Each CDR3 is given with its conserved first and last residue. The D gene is left open where the match is weak. A clone size is listed for some rows: how often the clone was seen (once, few, many), or a class if it is expanded.

D gene	V gene	CDR3 length	J gene	clone size	CDR3 protein	CDR3 DNA
.	TRBV27	14	TRBJ2-7	.	CASSFGDSSYEQYF	TGTGCCAGCAGTTTCGGGGACTCCTCCTACGAGCAGTACTTC
TRBD2	TRBV2	16	TRBJ2-1	.	CASSGSSGRAVNEQFF	TGTGCCAGCAGTGGTTCTAGCGGGAGGGCTGTCAATGAGCAGTTCTTC
.	TRBV10-3	15	TRBJ2-7	.	CASSYGNSGSYEQYF	TGTGCCAGCAGTTATGGGAACAGCGGCTCCTACGAGCAGTACTTC
.	TRBV7-6	14	TRBJ2-7	.	CASSLEAEFYEQYF	TGTGCCAGCAGCTTAGAGGCGGAATTTTACGAGCAGTACTTC
.	TRBV14	16	TRBJ1-3	once	CASSQARRYVSDTIYF	TGTGCCAGCAGCCAAGCACGACGTTATGTATCAGACACCATATATTTT
.	TRBV5-4	13	TRBJ1-1	.	CASSLEWDTEAFF	TGTGCCAGCAGCTTGGAGTGGGACACTGAAGCTTTCTTT
.	TRBV5-6	12	TRBJ1-1	.	CASSLVLTEAFF	TGTGCCAGCAGCTTGGTTCTCACTGAAGCTTTCTTT
.	TRBV2	14	TRBJ2-1	.	CASSDGDSYNEQFF	TGTGCCAGCAGTGACGGTGATTCCTACAATGAGCAGTTCTTC
.	TRBV9	17	TRBJ2-3	.	CASSHPGYRVSTDTQYF	TGTGCCAGCAGCCACCCGGGGTACCGGGTCAGCACAGATACGCAGTATTTT
TRBD2	TRBV10-2	14	TRBJ2-7	.	CASGVTSGSYEQYF	TGCGCCAGCGGTGTGACTAGCGGTTCCTACGAGCAGTACTTC
.	TRBV19	14	TRBJ1-5	.	CASTEREYNQPQHF	TGTGCCAGTACCGAGAGGGAGTATAATCAGCCCCAGCATTTT
.	TRBV5-4	13	TRBJ2-5	.	CASSLSASETQYF	TGTGCCAGCAGCTTGTCCGCGAGCGAGACCCAGTACTTC
TRBD1	TRBV19	15	TRBJ1-4	once	CASSLTDRVGEKLFF	TGTGCCAGTAGTTTAACCGACAGGGTCGGGGAAAAACTGTTTTTT
.	TRBV9	15	TRBJ1-2	.	CASSVGAGLSYGYTF	TGTGCCAGCAGCGTAGGGGCAGGGCTGAGCTATGGCTACACCTTC
TRBD1	TRBV9	15	TRBJ2-7	.	CASSETPGQTYEQYF	TGTGCCAGCAGCGAAACCCCGGGACAGACCTACGAGCAGTACTTC
.	TRBV7-6	11	TRBJ2-2	once	CASSNTGELFF	TGTGCCAGCAGCAATACCGGGGAGCTGTTTTTT
.	TRBV6-6	14	TRBJ1-1	.	CASSLGGANTEAFF	TGTGCCAGCTCCCTTGGGGGGGCTAACACTGAAGCTTTCTTT
.	TRBV14	13	TRBJ1-1	few	CASSPTSGTEAFF	TGTGCCAGCAGCCCGACCTCAGGAACTGAAGCTTTCTTT
TRBD2	TRBV5-6	16	TRBJ2-1	.	CASSLELAGVHVEQFF	TGTGCCAGCAGCTTGGAGCTAGCGGGAGTTCATGTTGAGCAGTTCTTC
TRBD1	TRBV5-1	14	TRBJ2-7	once	CASGDRGSSYEQYF	TGCGCCAGCGGGGACAGGGGGAGCTCCTACGAGCAGTACTTC
.	TRBV4-3	11	TRBJ2-7	.	CASSQFSEQYF	TGCGCCAGCAGCCAATTCTCCGAGCAGTACTTC
TRBD1	TRBV6-5	16	TRBJ2-7	.	CASSYHPGTGDYEQYF	TGTGCCAGCAGCTACCATCCCGGGACAGGGGACTACGAGCAGTACTTC
TRBD2	TRBV5-6	14	TRBJ2-7	.	CASSDSGLAYEQYF	TGTGCCAGCAGCGATTCGGGACTAGCTTACGAGCAGTACTTC
.	TRBV27	12	TRBJ1-1	once	CASSFGGMEAFF	TGTGCCAGCAGTTTCGGGGGGATGGAAGCTTTCTTT
.	TRBV11-2	17	TRBJ2-3	.	CASSPPFSAASTDTQYF	TGTGCCAGCAGCCCACCGTTTTCAGCGGCTAGCACAGATACGCAGTATTTT
TRBD1	TRBV29-1	14	TRBJ2-1	.	CSATGTGSYNEQFF	TGCAGCGCCACCGGGACAGGGTCCTACAATGAGCAGTTCTTC
.	TRBV27	13	TRBJ2-5	.	CASAGGLTETQYF	TGTGCCAGCGCCGGGGGGCTAACGGAGACCCAGTACTTC
TRBD2	TRBV7-9	16	TRBJ2-5	.	CASSPKRGREWQTQYF	TGTGCCAGCAGCCCGAAGCGCGGGAGGGAATGGCAGACCCAGTACTTC
.	TRBV6-5	12	TRBJ1-1	once	CASSDWLGEAFF	TGTGCCAGCAGTGACTGGCTAGGGGAAGCTTTCTTT
.	TRBV6-6	16	TRBJ2-7	once	CASSYSERDTSYEQYF	TGTGCCAGCAGTTACTCCGAGAGGGACACCTCCTACGAGCAGTACTTC
.	TRBV28	13	TRBJ2-7	.	CASSLELSYEQYF	TGTGCCAGCAGTTTGGAGCTATCCTACGAGCAGTACTTC
TRBD2	TRBV7-6	15	TRBJ2-3	.	CASSHTSGSADTQYF	TGTGCCAGCAGCCACACTAGCGGGAGCGCAGATACGCAGTATTTT
.	TRBV7-9	12	TRBJ2-7	once	CASSLHSYEQYF	TGTGCCAGCAGCCTCCACTCCTACGAGCAGTACTTC
TRBD2	TRBV4-1	16	TRBJ2-7	.	CASSPRTSGEPYEQYF	TGCGCCAGCAGCCCCCGGACTAGCGGGGAACCCTACGAGCAGTACTTC
TRBD2	TRBV27	16	TRBJ2-5	.	CASSPSRGEKEETQYF	TGTGCCAGCAGTCCGAGTCGGGGGGAGAAGGAAGAGACCCAGTACTTC
.	TRBV6-1	15	TRBJ2-7	once	CASSESTGSSYEQYF	TGTGCCAGCAGTGAATCAACGGGAAGCTCCTACGAGCAGTACTTC
.	TRBV9	15	TRBJ1-4	.	CASSAPGDENEKLFF	TGTGCCAGCAGCGCCCCAGGGGACGAGAATGAAAAACTGTTTTTT
.	TRBV9	10	TRBJ1-2	few	CASTGTGYTF	TGTGCCAGTACGGGTACTGGCTACACCTTC
.	TRBV10-3	13	TRBJ2-1	.	CAIRESSYNEQFF	TGTGCCATCAGGGAGAGCTCCTACAATGAGCAGTTCTTC
TRBD1	TRBV15	16	TRBJ2-1	.	CATSHRYRDRYNEQFF	TGTGCCACCAGCCACCGGTACCGGGACAGGTACAATGAGCAGTTCTTC
.	TRBV27	17	TRBJ2-7	.	CASSLLVRGGPSYEQYF	TGTGCCAGCAGTTTATTGGTTCGTGGCGGGCCGTCCTACGAGCAGTACTTC
TRBD2	TRBV5-4	16	TRBJ2-7	.	CASSNGWEGRSYEQYF	TGTGCCAGCAGCAACGGTTGGGAGGGCCGGTCCTACGAGCAGTACTTC
.	TRBV27	12	TRBJ1-1	once	CASSLIGGEAFF	TGTGCCAGCAGTTTAATAGGAGGGGAAGCTTTCTTT
.	TRBV13	14	TRBJ2-3	.	CASSLGLAIDTQYF	TGTGCCAGCAGCTTAGGACTAGCTATAGATACGCAGTATTTT
.	TRBV6-6	15	TRBJ1-5	.	CASSYAKSWEGPQHF	TGTGCCAGCAGTTACGCGAAGTCCTGGGAAGGGCCCCAGCATTTT
.	TRBV5-2	17	TRBJ2-7	.	CASSLVGTSGSHWEQYF	TGTGCCAGCAGCTTAGTAGGGACTAGCGGAAGCCACTGGGAGCAGTACTTC
.	TRBV9	16	TRBJ2-1	.	CASSPLGTNSYNEQFF	TGTGCCAGCAGCCCCCTGGGGACCAACTCCTACAATGAGCAGTTCTTC
.	TRBV15	16	TRBJ2-7	.	CATSDIAGRNIYEQYF	TGTGCCACCAGCGATATCGCCGGGCGGAACATCTACGAGCAGTACTTC
TRBD1	TRBV6-5	13	TRBJ1-5	.	CASSQTGGQPQHF	TGTGCCAGCAGTCAAACAGGGGGTCAGCCCCAGCATTTT
TRBD2	TRBV28	14	TRBJ2-5	.	CASSLGLAGRAQYF	TGTGCCAGCAGTTTGGGACTAGCGGGCCGGGCCCAGTACTTC
.	TRBV28	17	TRBJ1-2	once	CASSLIHQGGEDYGYTF	TGTGCCAGCAGCTTAATCCACCAAGGGGGTGAGGACTATGGCTACACCTTC
.	TRBV5-6	14	TRBJ1-1	.	CASSFRTLNTEAFF	TGTGCCAGCAGCTTTCGGACATTGAACACTGAAGCTTTCTTT
.	TRBV27	12	TRBJ2-1	.	CASLGAYNEQFF	TGTGCCAGCCTGGGGGCCTACAATGAGCAGTTCTTC
.	TRBV7-9	15	TRBJ2-7	.	CASSSPTGLRGEQYF	TGTGCCAGCAGCTCTCCTACCGGGCTTCGGGGGGAGCAGTACTTC
.	TRBV11-2	12	TRBJ2-7	.	CASSAGSYEQYF	TGTGCCAGCAGCGCAGGGAGCTACGAGCAGTACTTC
TRBD1	TRBV29-1	13	TRBJ2-7	.	CSVATGVSYEQYF	TGCAGCGTTGCTACAGGGGTCTCCTACGAGCAGTACTTC
.	TRBV19	14	TRBJ2-7	.	CASSSYGVKYEQYF	TGTGCCAGTAGTAGCTACGGGGTGAAGTACGAGCAGTACTTC
.	TRBV6-5	11	TRBJ2-7	.	CASSSGLEQYF	TGTGCCAGCAGTTCCGGTCTCGAGCAGTACTTC
TRBD2	TRBV11-2	15	TRBJ2-1	.	CASSELAGVVNEQFF	TGTGCCAGCAGCGAGCTAGCGGGAGTTGTAAATGAGCAGTTCTTC
.	TRBV25-1	14	TRBJ1-5	.	CASSLGAVNQPQHF	TGTGCCAGCAGTTTGGGAGCAGTCAATCAGCCCCAGCATTTT